This T cell receptor (beta chain) was identified during a study of neurological immune-mediated disorders. Findings of the study overall: None of the CDR3 amino acid sequences of expanded clones were shared across subjects, and this suggested private repertoires in all groups.

This clonotype was counted at least ten times. The antigen remains undetermined. cDNA was made by 5'RACE with 10-nucleotide random UMIs. One entry per CDR3 protein, called by TCRdb with MiXCR from the 5' RACE reads. The sample has fewer than 90,000 distinct CDR3 sequences; over 9% are singletons. Healthy control samples came from blood bank volunteers in Maryland, USA. The source is a man between 40 and 49 years old in good health. The sequencing sample was made of PBMCs.

CDR3 bases: TGTGCCATCAGTGGGCAGGGCGGGGGCACAGATACGCAGTATTTT. Amino acids: CAISGQGGGTDTQYF. The V and J genes are TRBV10-3 and TRBJ2-3; tentative D call: TRBD2 (6 bases). Germline loops: CDR1 ENHRY, CDR2 SYGVKD. This CDR3 is built from 15 residues. Trimming pared 4 bases from V and 1 base from J, leaving 12 bases between.